This T cell receptor beta chain is drawn from a study of T cells in Graves' hyperthyroidism and ophthalmopathy. Study-level results: Also found in blood were most expanded thyroid clonotypes above 0.001. A model of 13 V-J pairs discriminated ophthalmopathy from stable hyperthyroidism.

This CDR3 has 16 amino acids. CDR1 LGHDT and CDR2 YNNKEL come from the germline V gene (reference sequence). The V segment lost 0 bases and the J segment 4 bases; nucleotides outside the gene matches: 6. RNA transcripts gave rise to amplified TCR beta CDR3 regions. With the HTBI primer set, the TCR CDR3 went through a first round of RT-PCR. One entry per CDR3 protein, called by TCRdb with MiXCR from the multiplex PCR reads. The table shows some 560,000 distinct CDR3 sequences, with around 13% occurring only once. This clonotype was counted many times. Its target is not known. The V gene is TRBV3-1, the J gene TRBJ1-3, with TRBD1 matching 7 bases. The sequenced sample consisted of blood. The clonotype was recovered from a woman in her thirties or forties with Graves' hyperthyroidism. For the CDR3, the DNA is TGTGCCAGCAGCCAAGATAAGGGGGCGATCGGAAACACCATATATTTT. Amino acid sequence: CASSQDKGAIGNTIYF.